The rows below give T cell receptor beta chains drawn from one sample of a study of T-cell reconstitution after alpha-beta-depleted transplantation in children. Via MiXCR, TCRdb re-called the PCR reads, giving one row per CDR3 protein. This sample carries some 440,000 distinct CDR3 sequences, about 16% of them seen once, and the ten largest clones take around 28%. The source material was PBMCs, mostly from graft donor cells, sampled 360 days after TCRalphabeta/CD19-depleted stem cell transplant. The receptors shown here come from a boy in the first two years of life who had a stem cell transplant for Wiskott-Aldrich syndrome, so the T cells may come from the graft donor. The CDR3 runs from the conserved cysteine through the conserved F or W. D genes are given only for firm matches. The size of a clone is reported for some rows only, either as once, few or many, or as a class for expanded clones.

size | J | V | D | DNA | CDR3
few | TRBJ2-3 | TRBV5-6 | NA | TGTGCCAGCGTCTTGGGGACAAAGGGGTGGTTTGGGACAGATACGCAGTATTTT | CASVLGTKGWFGTDTQYF
few | TRBJ2-2 | TRBV4-3 | NA | TGCGCCAGCAGCCCCCCGACTGGTAGGACCGGGGAGCTGTTTTTT | CASSPPTGRTGELFF
NA | TRBJ2-6 | TRBV4-1 | TRBD2 | TGCGCCAGCAGCACCTGGACTAGTGGTTTATCTGGGGCCAACGTCCTGACTTTC | CASSTWTSGLSGANVLTF
many | TRBJ2-3 | TRBV11-1 | TRBD2 | TGTGCCAGCAGCCATTTCCGAGGGACTAGCGGGTTCAGCACAGATACGCAGTATTTT | CASSHFRGTSGFSTDTQYF
NA | TRBJ2-1 | TRBV13 | NA | TGTGCCAGCAGCCCCCCAACTCACACCTACAATGAGCAGTTCTTC | CASSPPTHTYNEQFF
few | TRBJ2-2 | TRBV19 | TRBD2 | TGTGCCAGCACCCTGGGACTAGCGGACACCGGGGAGCTGTTTTTT | CASTLGLADTGELFF
NA | TRBJ1-2 | TRBV7-8 | TRBD1 | TGTGCCAGCAGCAGTTCCGGGACAGGGGGCGGTAGCTATGGCTACACCTTC | CASSSSGTGGGSYGYTF
few | TRBJ1-1 | TRBV28 | NA | TGTGCCAGCAGTTTAGAGTACAGGGAGGTGAGGGCTTTCTTT | CASSLEYREVRAFF
few | TRBJ2-7 | TRBV28 | NA | TGTGCCAGCAGTTTTAGGGAATTCGAGCAGTACTTC | CASSFREFEQYF
NA | TRBJ1-2 | TRBV5-6 | NA | TGTGCCAGCAGCGCGGACCGTCCCTATGGCTACACCTTC | CASSADRPYGYTF
NA | TRBJ2-3 | TRBV19 | TRBD1 | TGTGCCAGTACTGACCGGACAGGGGATAGCACAGATACGCAGTATTTT | CASTDRTGDSTDTQYF
few | TRBJ1-2 | TRBV29-1 | NA | TGCAGCCTGAGGAAAGACAGCCTCTACACCTTC | CSLRKDSLYTF
few | TRBJ2-7 | TRBV5-1 | NA | TGCGCCAGCAGCTTGGAATTGGGCGGATCCTACGAGCAGTACTTC | CASSLELGGSYEQYF
NA | TRBJ2-7 | TRBV7-2 | TRBD1 | TGTGCCAGCAGCTTAGAGCAGGGGGCCTACGAGCAGTACTTC | CASSLEQGAYEQYF
NA | TRBJ1-1 | TRBV29-1 | NA | TGCAGCGGGGCCCTCAACACTGAAGCTTTCTTT | CSGALNTEAFF
NA | TRBJ1-2 | TRBV3-1 | NA | TGTGCCAGCAGCCAAGATGGTACAAGCGGCTACACCTTC | CASSQDGTSGYTF
NA | TRBJ2-1 | TRBV24-1 | TRBD2 | TGTGCCACCAGTGATTTTGGCGGGAGTTCCTACAATGAGCAGTTCTTC | CATSDFGGSSYNEQFF
few | TRBJ2-7 | TRBV6-2/TRBV6-3 | NA | TGTGCCAGCAGACCGACAGGTTTCTACGAGCAGTACTTC | CASRPTGFYEQYF
few | TRBJ2-3 | TRBV7-6 | NA | TGTGCCAGCAGCTTAATCGGCGCGGGGCCCAGCACAGATACGCAGTATTTT | CASSLIGAGPSTDTQYF
few | TRBJ2-2 | TRBV7-7 | NA | TGTGCCAGCAGCCCACGGACTAAGAATACCGGGGAGCTGTTTTTT | CASSPRTKNTGELFF
few | TRBJ2-1 | TRBV4-3 | NA | TGCGCCAGCAGCCTCTCCGGGCGGGATTACAATGAGCAGTTCTTC | CASSLSGRDYNEQFF
NA | TRBJ2-7 | TRBV12-3/TRBV12-4 | TRBD1 | TGTGCCAGCAGTTGGACAGGGCCTATTCCCTACGAGCAGTACTTC | CASSWTGPIPYEQYF
few | TRBJ2-2 | TRBV6-2/TRBV6-3 | NA | TGTGCCAGCAGACGCCTCGGGGCCTTTACCGGGGAGCTGTTTTTT | CASRRLGAFTGELFF
NA | TRBJ2-1 | TRBV7-6 | NA | TGTGCCAGCAGCTTAAGCTTGTACAATGAGCAGTTCTTC | CASSLSLYNEQFF
NA | TRBJ2-3 | TRBV5-1 | NA | TGCGCCAGCAGCTTGGGGACAGCCGGGGGGGATACGCAGTATTTT | CASSLGTAGGDTQYF
NA | TRBJ2-1 | TRBV7-9 | NA | TGTGCCAGCAGCCACGGGGTTTACTTGGATGAGCAGTTCTTC | CASSHGVYLDEQFF
NA | TRBJ1-1 | TRBV10-3 | NA | TGTGCCATCAGTGAGTGGCAGGGGGAAGCTTTCTTT | CAISEWQGEAFF
NA | TRBJ2-7 | TRBV20-1 | NA | TGCAGTGGGGCCCGCCCCGGGACGGCGGGGGAGCAGTACTTC | CSGARPGTAGEQYF
NA | TRBJ2-1 | TRBV5-1 | NA | TGCGCCAGCAGCAACTATGGGGGAAGCTCCCACAATGAGCAGTTCTTC | CASSNYGGSSHNEQFF
NA | TRBJ1-2 | TRBV5-1 | TRBD1 | TGCGCCAGCAGCTTGCAGGGGGCGATGGACTATGGCTACACCTTC | CASSLQGAMDYGYTF
NA | TRBJ2-3 | TRBV20-1 | TRBD2 | TGCAGTGCCCCCAGACTAGCGGGAATGGTAGATACGCAGTATTTT | CSAPRLAGMVDTQYF
NA | TRBJ2-6 | TRBV6-2/TRBV6-3 | TRBD2 | TGTGCCAGCAGTCCGGGAGGTCGCTTTGGGGCCAACGTCCTGACTTTC | CASSPGGRFGANVLTF
NA | TRBJ2-4 | TRBV18 | TRBD1 | TGTGCCAGCTCACCACCGGACAGGGCCAAAAACATTCAGTACTTC | CASSPPDRAKNIQYF
NA | TRBJ2-7 | TRBV20-1 | NA | TGCAGTGCTAGTAGGCTAAATAATCGTCTGTACTTC | CSASRLNNRLYF
NA | TRBJ2-1 | TRBV10-3 | NA | TGTGCCATCACCCCGGACTCCTACAATGAGCAGTTCTTC | CAITPDSYNEQFF
many | TRBJ2-1 | TRBV7-9 | NA | TGTGCCAGCAGCTTCGCACTAGCATCCAACAATGAGCAGTTCTTC | CASSFALASNNEQFF
NA | TRBJ2-2 | TRBV15 | NA | TGTGCCACCAGCAGACCAGCAGGGACCGGGGAGCTGTTTTTT | CATSRPAGTGELFF
NA | TRBJ1-5 | TRBV6-5 | NA | TGTGCCAGCAGTTACGTCGGGGGAAATCAGCCCCAGCATTTT | CASSYVGGNQPQHF
NA | TRBJ2-7 | TRBV20-1 | TRBD1 | TGCAGTGCTAGTGAGGTGGGGACAGGGGTCTACGAGCAGTACTTC | CSASEVGTGVYEQYF
few | TRBJ1-1 | TRBV12-3/TRBV12-4 | NA | TGTGCCAGCAGTTTGAGCGGGGCTGGCACTGAAGCTTTCTTT | CASSLSGAGTEAFF
few | TRBJ2-3 | TRBV20-1 | NA | TGCAGTGCTAAGGACCGCACAGATACGCAGTATTTT | CSAKDRTDTQYF
few | TRBJ2-7 | TRBV4-1 | NA | TGCGCCAGCAGCCAAGATCGAGGGCAGGGAACCTACGAGCAGTACTTC | CASSQDRGQGTYEQYF